This section outlines one TCR beta chain sequence together with its context. Donors, without exception, were Caucasian adults residing in Nashville, Tennessee. Per germline, CDR1 LGHNA and CDR2 YNFKEQ. The CDR3 sequence is 13 residues long. V was pared by 2 bases and J by 2 bases, with 7 bases between. The data were taken from a study of shared clonotypes between healthy human individuals. Measured with immunoSEQ multiplex PCR; TCRdb has only the in-frame clones, and not every one. The data hold 2 million to 3 million clones, with approximately 94% observed a single time. The chain is built from TRBV4-2 and TRBJ2-7; the D is unclear. Input material: naive CD4+ T cells from PBMCs. The subset denotes: CD45RA+ positively selected. The receptor comes from a man aged 18-30 years in good health. Some clones in this sample may be carry-over from other donors' samples. This CDR3 is CASSQTQTYEQYF. CDR3 DNA: TGTGCCAGCAGCCAAACCCAGACCTACGAGCAGTACTTC.